The clone carrying this TCR beta chain was observed many times. The target antigen is unknown. The source of the sample is a study of blood T cells in healthy people across ages. This CDR3 has 14 residues. Trimming removed 6 bases from V and 1 base from J; junction bases left unmatched: 8. Per germline, CDR1 SQVTM and CDR2 ANQGSEA. Together with a sample-barcoded 5' primer, a J-beta primer mix was included in a second PCR lasting 7 to 11 cycles. MiXCR, applied by TCRdb to the 5' RACE reads, yields one record per CDR3 protein. The data hold some 1.6 million distinct CDR3 sequences, with roughly 32% observed a single time. Per sample, at least 5.5 micrograms of total RNA were extracted. Broader study findings: Measured against age, TCR beta diversity per million T cells decreased in a roughly linear manner.

The chain has TRBV29-1 and TRBJ2-5, with 7 bases lining up with TRBD1. The clonotype comes from a woman aged 25 to 39 in good health. Sequences were obtained from blood. The chain's CDR3 is CSVTRGQSQETQYF. Here the CDR3 DNA reads TGCAGCGTGACCCGGGGACAGTCCCAAGAGACCCAGTACTTC.